The clone carrying this T cell receptor beta chain was found once. This table comes from immunoSEQ multiplex PCR, and its TCRdb copy is limited to in-frame clones, with some not included. Of about 98,000 clones listed, about 92% are singletons. The data stem from a study of control samples from healthy donors and cancer patients. What was sequenced was blood. The clonotype comes from a woman aged 18-35 years in good health.

The chain's CDR3 is CASSYPSSGRVTYEQYF. In DNA, the CDR3 is TGTGCCAGCAGTTACCCTTCTAGCGGGAGAGTCACCTACGAGCAGTACTTC. This chain uses TRBV6-2 or TRBV6-3 with TRBJ2-7; 10 bases are shared with TRBD2. CDR3 size: 17 residues. Germline trimming cut 2 bases from V and 2 bases from J; bases unmatched to any gene: 9. From germline, CDR1 is MNHEY and CDR2 SVGEGT.